Below are 23 T cell receptor beta chains sequenced from a single sample in a study of T-cell reconstitution after alpha-beta-depleted transplantation in children. Unique molecular identifiers were built into the TCRbeta library. TCRdb reprocessed the PCR reads via MiXCR and lists one record per CDR3 protein. Among about 300,000 distinct CDR3 sequences listed, about 7.3% were seen once. Antigens of these TCRs are unknown. The study, taken as a whole, reports: From newly produced T cells came most of the T-cell counts and diversity one year after transplant.

The sequenced sample was peripheral blood, obtained 360 days after TCRalphabeta/CD19-depleted stem cell transplant. The receptors here all came from a female patient aged 2-9 years who had a stem cell transplant for Fanconi anemia, so the T cells may come from the graft donor.

This clonotype has ten or more counts. V is TRBV5-4 and J is TRBJ2-5; a weak D match, TRBD2 (7 bases). Trimming pared 4 bases from V and 9 bases from J, leaving 25 bases between. Looked up from germline, CDR1 is SGHNT and CDR2 is YYREEE (reference sequence). The CDR3 consists of 16 residues. The chain's CDR3 is CASSLGGDPGDRAQYF. The CDR3 DNA follows: TGTGCCAGCAGCCTAGGGGGGGACCCCGGGGATAGAGCCCAGTACTTC.

This clonotype was recorded a few times. V usage is TRBV5-1 and J usage is TRBJ2-3; 10 bases align to TRBD2. Germline CDR1 reads SGHRS; CDR2 reads YFSETQ. V shed 0 bases and J 0 bases; nucleotides not matched to a gene: 16. This CDR3 contains 21 residues. CDR3 sequence (DNA): TGCGCCAGCAGCTTGGTTCGGACTAGCGGTGCTAGGCGGGCTAGCACAGATACGCAGTATTTT. Translated: CASSLVRTSGARRASTDTQYF.

This clonotype was picked up many times. The rearrangement joins TRBV25-1 to TRBJ2-5; maybe TRBD2 (5 bases). CDR3 length: 13 amino acids. The germline gives CDR1 MGHDK, CDR2 SYGVNS. V was cut by 8 bases and J by 0 bases, with 10 bases left in between. The CDR3 DNA sequence: TGTGCCAGCGAGACGGGGTACCAAGAGACCCAGTACTTC. Translation gives CASETGYQETQYF.

The table lists this clonotype with many counts. The chain recombines TRBV2 with TRBJ2-1, with TRBD2 matching over 14 bases. Germline V CDR1 and CDR2: SNHLY, FYNNEI. The CDR3 has 17 amino acids. With 6 bases clipped from V and 2 bases from J, the junction kept 6 bases outside the gene matches. CDR3 sequence: CASRYGTSGRTYNEQFF. The CDR3 DNA reads TGTGCCAGCAGGTACGGGACTAGCGGGAGAACCTACAATGAGCAGTTCTTC.

The CDR3 is CASSLVGLGEKLFF. CDR3 DNA: TGCGCCAGCAGCTTGGTGGGGCTGGGTGAAAAACTGTTTTTT. The genes are TRBV5-1 and TRBJ1-4, with D possibly being TRBD1 (5 bases). Looked up from germline, CDR1 is SGHRS and CDR2 is YFSETQ. CDR3 length: 14 amino acids. V dropped 0 bases and J dropped 7 bases, with 10 bases sitting between them.

J is TRBJ2-2 and V is TRBV6-2 or TRBV6-3; tentative D call: TRBD2 (7 bases). This CDR3 is 15 amino acids long. Trimming pared 1 base from V and 5 bases from J, leaving 11 bases between. The germline V gene encodes CDR1 MNHEY and CDR2 SVGEGT. The CDR3 spells CASSYWGGPTGELFF. The CDR3 DNA reads as TGTGCCAGCAGTTACTGGGGGGGCCCAACCGGGGAGCTGTTTTTT.

The V gene is TRBV5-6, the J gene TRBJ2-2, with 7 bases matching TRBD1. The V and J ends lost 5 bases and 2 bases, in that order; junction bases with no gene match: 6. The CDR3 extends over 15 amino acids. Germline CDR1 is SGHDT and CDR2 is YYEEEE. In DNA form, the CDR3 reads TGTGCCAGCAGGCCCGGGACAGCCAACACCGGGGAGCTGTTTTTT. This codes for CASRPGTANTGELFF.

This clonotype appeared many times. J is TRBJ2-7 and V is TRBV7-2, with D perhaps TRBD1 (6 bases). Deletions cut 6 bases from V and 4 bases from J, with 10 bases between. The CDR3 is 12 amino acids. CDR1 SGHTA and CDR2 FQGNSA come from the germline V gene. CDR3 region: CASSRTGYEQYF. For the CDR3, the DNA is TGTGCCAGCAGTCGAACAGGGTACGAGCAGTACTTC.

This clonotype was seen at least ten times. This chain connects TRBV20-1 to TRBJ2-3, with 8 nucleotides matching TRBD1. The trim removed 5 bases at V and 4 bases at J, leaving 8 bases unmatched. This CDR3 is built from 14 residues. Germline loops: CDR1 DFQATT, CDR2 SNEGSKA (reference sequence). The DNA of the CDR3 is TGCAGTGCTCTACGACAGGGGAGTGCAGATACGCAGTATTTT. This codes for CSALRQGSADTQYF.

The table lists this clonotype with many counts. CDR3 residues: CASSQPFSNQETQYF. CDR3 DNA: TGTGCCAGCAGCCAGCCATTTTCCAACCAAGAGACCCAGTACTTC. The rearrangement joins TRBV7-2 to TRBJ2-5; D is unclear. CDR1 and CDR2 (germline): SGHTA, FQGNSA. Trimming cost V 5 bases and J 0 bases, with 13 bases left between them. The CDR3 totals 15 residues.

This clonotype was seen many times. Here the CDR3 DNA reads TGCAGTGCTAGAGATCCTGACAGGGGGCAAAATGAGCAGTTCTTC. It specifies CSARDPDRGQNEQFF. This chain links TRBV20-1 with TRBJ2-1; 10 nucleotides agree with TRBD1. CDR1 is DFQATT, CDR2 SNEGSKA, per germline (reference sequence). The CDR3 is made up of 15 amino acids. V was clipped by 0 bases and J by 7 bases; unmatched bases: 6.

This clonotype was recorded many times. A junction boundary mismatches the germline segment, possibly from a read error. This sequence joins TRBV12-3 or TRBV12-4 and TRBJ2-3, with 8 bases matching TRBD1. The CDR3 loop spans 13 amino acids. The CDR3 region has the DNA TGTGCCAGCAGGGCCACCACCGGGACAGGAGGGCATTTT. Amino acids: CASRATTGTGGHF.

This clonotype was seen many times. This chain joins TRBV6-5 and TRBJ2-7; D remains unclear. Germline assignment: CDR1 MNHEY and CDR2 SVGAGI. V was shortened by 4 bases and J by 3 bases, with 10 bases between the two germline ends. The CDR3 totals 13 residues. CDR3 residues: CASSSDGYYEQYF. The CDR3 DNA reads TGTGCCAGCAGTTCGGACGGGTACTACGAGCAGTACTTC.

In this sample, this clonotype turned up many times. The CDR3, as DNA: TGCAGCGCCACTAGGTCAGGGTTCTATGGCTACACCTTC. Translated, it gives CSATRSGFYGYTF. The J gene is TRBJ1-2, the V gene TRBV29-1, with D tentatively TRBD1 (5 bases). CDR3 size: 13 residues. Germline V gives CDR1 SQVTM, CDR2 ANQGSEA. The V gene lost 7 bases and the J gene lost 4 bases, with 16 bases spanning the gap. The variable domain in full, with the rest retrieved from reference TRBV29-1 and TRBJ1-2, is SAVISQKPSRDICQRGTSLTIQCQVDSQVTMMFWYRQQPGQSLTLIATANQGSEATYESGFVIDKFPISRPNLTFSTLTVSNMSPEDSSIYLCSATRSGFYGYTFGSGTRLTVV.

A word on this clonotype: This clone may be a read error of a much larger clone one base away. J is TRBJ2-3 and V is TRBV18; D not certain. V lost 8 bases and J lost 6, with 9 bases in between. Germline CDR1 is KGHSH and CDR2 is LQKENI. This CDR3 contains 11 residues. CDR3 residues: CASPNSDTQYF. The CDR3 coding sequence is TGTGCCAGCCCAAATTCGGATACGCAGTATTTT.

This clonotype was counted at least ten times. J is TRBJ2-4 and V is TRBV11-1; no clear D gene. V lost 5 bases and J 1 base, leaving 21 bases between the germline ends. CDR1 SGHAT and CDR2 FQDESV come from the germline V gene (reference sequence). The CDR3 has 18 amino acids. The CDR3 DNA reads TGTGCCAGCAGCCCAGGTGGGGATGCATCGACGGCCAAAAACATTCAGTACTTC. This gives the protein CASSPGGDASTAKNIQYF. The whole variable domain, filled in from reference TRBV11-1 and TRBJ2-4, reads EAEVAQSPRYKITEKSQAVAFWCDPISGHATLYWYRQILGQGPELLVQFQDESVVDDSQLPKDRFSAERLKGVDSTLKIQPAELGDSAMYLCASSPGGDASTAKNIQYFGAGTRLSVL.

At least ten counts were recorded for this clonotype. The chain has TRBV7-8 and TRBJ2-1; D is unclear. In germline, CDR1 is SGHVS, CDR2 FQNEAQ. The CDR3 loop spans 12 amino acids. V was clipped by 9 bases and J by 9 bases, with 15 bases between them. The CDR3 nucleotides read TGTGCCAGTAGGACGGGCTGGGGTGAGCAGTTCTTC. Translation gives CASRTGWGEQFF.

This chain links TRBV6-2 or TRBV6-3 with TRBJ2-1; no reliable D call. Trimming stripped 8 bases from V and 6 bases from J, with 11 bases between. This CDR3 has 12 residues. The germline CDR1 and CDR2 sequences are MNHEY and SVGEGT. CDR3 loop: CASGDPGNEQFF. For the CDR3, the DNA is TGTGCCAGCGGCGACCCCGGCAATGAGCAGTTCTTC.

This chain uses TRBV24-1 with TRBJ2-3; the D is unclear. CDR1 and CDR2 (germline): KGHDR, SFDVKD. V was shortened by 4 bases and J by 0 bases, with 7 bases between the two germline ends. The CDR3 spans 14 residues. CDR3 protein: CATSDRTSTDTQYF. The DNA for the CDR3 is TGTGCCACCAGTGACCGAACTAGCACAGATACGCAGTATTTT.

This clonotype showed up many times. The chain couples TRBV7-9 to TRBJ2-1; 7 bases agree with TRBD2. The CDR3 is 16 amino acids. Per the germline V gene, CDR1 is SEHNR and CDR2 is FQNEAQ (reference sequence). V was pared by 1 base and J by 5 bases, with 8 bases of the junction left unmatched. In DNA form, the CDR3 reads TGTGCCAGCAGCTTAGGGTCGGGAGGAATGGACAATGAGCAGTTCTTC. Its translation is CASSLGSGGMDNEQFF. The entire variable domain, with the rest obtained from reference TRBV7-9 and TRBJ2-1, is as follows: DTGVSQNPRHKITKRGQNVTFRCDPISEHNRLYWYRQTLGQGPEFLTYFQNEAQLEKSRLLSDRFSAERPKGSFSTLEIQRTEQGDSAMYLCASSLGSGGMDNEQFFGPGTRLTVL.

This clonotype was detected ten times or more. This chain uses TRBV12-3 or TRBV12-4 with TRBJ1-6; D gene uncertain. The CDR3 covers 16 residues. The germline V and J ends were trimmed by 3 bases and 0 bases, with 9 bases remaining between them. DNA of the CDR3: TGTGCCAGCAGTTTGCGCGAGAGCTCCTATAATTCACCCCTCCACTTT. It yields the protein CASSLRESSYNSPLHF.

This chain links TRBV19 with TRBJ2-1; a possible D gene is TRBD2 (5 bases). Trimming cost V 2 bases and J 0 bases, with 14 bases left between them. This CDR3 spans 17 amino acids. Germline loops: CDR1 LNHDA, CDR2 SQIVND (reference sequence). The CDR3 spells CASSIRSAGSSYNEQFF. DNA of the CDR3: TGTGCCAGTAGTATACGCTCGGCGGGTAGCTCCTACAATGAGCAGTTCTTC.

Concerning this clonotype itself: Just one base apart from a much larger clone, this may be a read error. This chain uses TRBV7-9 with TRBJ2-1; 8 positions agree with TRBD2. CDR3 size: 15 residues. The germline gives CDR1 SEHNR, CDR2 FQNEAQ (reference sequence). CDR3 in amino acids: CAGSRGGISYNEQFF. The CDR3 bases are TGTGCCGGCAGTCGGGGGGGCATTTCCTACAATGAGCAGTTCTTC.